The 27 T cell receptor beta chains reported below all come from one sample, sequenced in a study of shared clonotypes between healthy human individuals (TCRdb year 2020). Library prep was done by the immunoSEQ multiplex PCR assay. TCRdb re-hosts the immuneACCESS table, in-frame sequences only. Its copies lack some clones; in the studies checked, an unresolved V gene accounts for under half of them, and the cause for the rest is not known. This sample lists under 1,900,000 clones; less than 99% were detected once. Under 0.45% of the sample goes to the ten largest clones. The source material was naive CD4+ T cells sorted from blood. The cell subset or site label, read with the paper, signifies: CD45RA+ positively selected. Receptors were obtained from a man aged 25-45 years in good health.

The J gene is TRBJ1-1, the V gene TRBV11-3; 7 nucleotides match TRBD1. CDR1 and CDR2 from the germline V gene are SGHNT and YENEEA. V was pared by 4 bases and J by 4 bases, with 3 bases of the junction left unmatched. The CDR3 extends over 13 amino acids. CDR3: CASSSTGSTEAFF. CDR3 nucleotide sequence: TGTGCCAGCAGCTCGACAGGGAGCACTGAAGCTTTCTTT.

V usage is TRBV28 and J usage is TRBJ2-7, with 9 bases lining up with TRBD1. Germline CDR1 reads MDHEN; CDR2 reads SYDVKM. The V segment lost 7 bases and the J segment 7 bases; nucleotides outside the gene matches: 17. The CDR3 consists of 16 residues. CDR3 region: CASTFLVGQGGGEQYF. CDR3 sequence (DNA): TGTGCCAGCACCTTCTTGGTGGGACAGGGAGGAGGAGAGCAGTACTTC.

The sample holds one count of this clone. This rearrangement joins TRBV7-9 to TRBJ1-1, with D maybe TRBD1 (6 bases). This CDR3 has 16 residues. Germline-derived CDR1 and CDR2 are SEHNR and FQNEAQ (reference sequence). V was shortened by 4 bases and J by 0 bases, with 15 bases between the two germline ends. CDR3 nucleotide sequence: TGTGCCAGCAGCTGGATAATGGGGGCGGTGAACACTGAAGCTTTCTTT. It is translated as CASSWIMGAVNTEAFF.

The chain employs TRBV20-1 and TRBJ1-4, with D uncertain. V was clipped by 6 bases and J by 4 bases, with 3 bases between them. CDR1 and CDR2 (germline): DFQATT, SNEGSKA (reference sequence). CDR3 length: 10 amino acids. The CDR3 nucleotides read TGCAGTGCCGATAATGAAAAACTGTTTTTT. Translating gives CSADNEKLFF.

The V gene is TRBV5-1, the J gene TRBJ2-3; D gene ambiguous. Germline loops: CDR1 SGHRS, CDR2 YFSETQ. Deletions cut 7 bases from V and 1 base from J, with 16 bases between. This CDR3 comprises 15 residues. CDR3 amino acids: CASYPGSVGTDTQYF. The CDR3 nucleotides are TGCGCCAGCTACCCAGGCTCAGTGGGCACAGATACGCAGTATTTT.

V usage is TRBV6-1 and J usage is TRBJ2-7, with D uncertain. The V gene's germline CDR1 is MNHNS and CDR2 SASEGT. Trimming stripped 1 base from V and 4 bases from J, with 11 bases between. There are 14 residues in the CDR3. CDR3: CASSEGPISYEQYF. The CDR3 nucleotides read TGTGCCAGCAGTGAAGGCCCTATTAGTTACGAGCAGTACTTC.

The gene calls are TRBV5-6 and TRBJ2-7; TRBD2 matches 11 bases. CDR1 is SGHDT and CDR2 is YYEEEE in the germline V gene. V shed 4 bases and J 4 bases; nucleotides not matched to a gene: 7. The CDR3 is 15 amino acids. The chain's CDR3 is CASSPGLAEDYEQYF. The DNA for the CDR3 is TGTGCCAGCAGCCCGGGACTAGCGGAGGATTACGAGCAGTACTTC.

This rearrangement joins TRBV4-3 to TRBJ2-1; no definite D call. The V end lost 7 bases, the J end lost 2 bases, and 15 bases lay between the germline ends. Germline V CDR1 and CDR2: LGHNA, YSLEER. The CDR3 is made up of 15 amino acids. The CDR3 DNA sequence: TGCGCCAGCACCCGTAGCCACACCACCTACAATGAGCAGTTCTTC. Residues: CASTRSHTTYNEQFF.

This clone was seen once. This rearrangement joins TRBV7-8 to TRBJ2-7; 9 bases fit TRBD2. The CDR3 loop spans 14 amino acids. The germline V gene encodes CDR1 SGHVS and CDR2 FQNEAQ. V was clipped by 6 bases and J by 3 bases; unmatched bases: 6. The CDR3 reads CASSSLLAGYEQYF. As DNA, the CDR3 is TGTGCCAGCAGTTCCCTACTAGCGGGCTACGAGCAGTACTTC. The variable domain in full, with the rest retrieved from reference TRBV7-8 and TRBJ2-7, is GAGVSQSPRYKVAKRGQDVALRCDPISGHVSLFWYQQALGQGPEFLTYFQNEAQLDKSGLPSDRFFAERPEGSVSTLKIQRTQQEDSAVYLCASSSLLAGYEQYFGPGTRLTVT.

The CDR3 reads CASSEKTGVMGNEQFF. CDR3 nucleotide sequence: TGTGCCAGCAGCGAGAAGACAGGCGTAATGGGCAATGAGCAGTTCTTC. The chain joins TRBV11-3 to TRBJ2-1, with TRBD1 as a possible D gene (6 bases). The CDR3 has 16 residues. Germline CDR1 reads SGHNT; CDR2 reads YENEEA. V lost 5 bases and J 6 bases, leaving 20 bases between the germline ends.

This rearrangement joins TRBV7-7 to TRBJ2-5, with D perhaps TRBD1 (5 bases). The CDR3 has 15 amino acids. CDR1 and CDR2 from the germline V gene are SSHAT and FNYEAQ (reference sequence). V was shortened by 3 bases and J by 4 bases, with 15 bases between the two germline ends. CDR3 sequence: CASSLGRVVGETQYF. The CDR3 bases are TGTGCCAGCAGCTTGGGCAGGGTGGTTGGAGAGACCCAGTACTTC. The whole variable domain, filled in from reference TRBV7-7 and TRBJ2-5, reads GAGVSQSPRYKVTKRGQDVTLRCDPISSHATLYWYQQALGQGPEFLTYFNYEAQPDKSGLPSDRFSAERPEGSISTLTIQRTEQRDSAMYRCASSLGRVVGETQYFGPGTRLLVL.

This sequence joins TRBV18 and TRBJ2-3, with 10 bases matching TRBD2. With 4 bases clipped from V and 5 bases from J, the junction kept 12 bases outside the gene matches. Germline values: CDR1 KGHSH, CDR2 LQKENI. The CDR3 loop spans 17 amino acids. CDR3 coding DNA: TGTGCCAGCTCACAGGGACTAGCGCCCAACCTGGGAGATACGCAGTATTTT. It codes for CASSQGLAPNLGDTQYF.

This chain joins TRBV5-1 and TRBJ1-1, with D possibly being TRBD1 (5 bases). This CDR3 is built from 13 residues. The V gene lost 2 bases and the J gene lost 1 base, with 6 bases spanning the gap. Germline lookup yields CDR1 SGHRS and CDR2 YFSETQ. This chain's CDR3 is CASSFRANTEAFF. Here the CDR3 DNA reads TGCGCCAGCAGCTTCAGGGCGAACACTGAAGCTTTCTTT.

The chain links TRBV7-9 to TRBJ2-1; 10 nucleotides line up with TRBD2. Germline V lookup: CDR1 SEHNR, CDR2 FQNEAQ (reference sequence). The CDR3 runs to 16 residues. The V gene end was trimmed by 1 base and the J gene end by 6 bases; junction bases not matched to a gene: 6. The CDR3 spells CASSLVLAGDTNEQFF. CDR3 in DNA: TGTGCCAGCAGCTTAGTCCTAGCGGGAGACACCAATGAGCAGTTCTTC.

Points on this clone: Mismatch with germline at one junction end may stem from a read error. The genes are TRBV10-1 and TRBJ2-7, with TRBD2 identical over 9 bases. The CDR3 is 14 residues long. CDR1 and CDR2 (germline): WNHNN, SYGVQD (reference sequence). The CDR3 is CASSDLAGSSEQYF. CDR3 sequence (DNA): TGCGCCAGCAGTGACCTAGCGGGATCCTCCGAGCAGTACTTC.

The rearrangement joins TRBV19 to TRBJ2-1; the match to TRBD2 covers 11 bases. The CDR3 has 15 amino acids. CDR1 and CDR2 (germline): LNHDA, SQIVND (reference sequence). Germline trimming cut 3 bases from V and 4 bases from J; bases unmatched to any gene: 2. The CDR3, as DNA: TGTGCCAGTAGTATTAGCGGGAGGGGATACAATGAGCAGTTCTTC. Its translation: CASSISGRGYNEQFF.

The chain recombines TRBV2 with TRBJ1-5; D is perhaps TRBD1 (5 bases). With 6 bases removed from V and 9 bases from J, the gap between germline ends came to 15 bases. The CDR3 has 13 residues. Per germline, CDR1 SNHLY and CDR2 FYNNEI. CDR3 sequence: CASRDGGLGPQHF. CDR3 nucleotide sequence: TGTGCCAGCAGAGATGGGGGGTTAGGGCCCCAGCATTTT.

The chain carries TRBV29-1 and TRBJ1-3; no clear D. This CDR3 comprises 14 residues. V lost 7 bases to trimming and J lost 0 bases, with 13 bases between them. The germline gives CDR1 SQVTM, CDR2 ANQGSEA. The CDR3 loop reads CSARRSSSGNTIYF. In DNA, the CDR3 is TGCAGCGCTCGACGGTCCAGCTCTGGAAACACCATATATTTT.

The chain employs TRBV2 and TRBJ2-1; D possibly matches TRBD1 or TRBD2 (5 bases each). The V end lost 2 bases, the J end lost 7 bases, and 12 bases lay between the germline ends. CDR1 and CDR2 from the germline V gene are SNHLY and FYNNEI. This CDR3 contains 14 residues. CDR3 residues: CASSETGPWNEQFF. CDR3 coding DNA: TGTGCCAGCAGTGAAACGGGACCTTGGAATGAGCAGTTCTTC.

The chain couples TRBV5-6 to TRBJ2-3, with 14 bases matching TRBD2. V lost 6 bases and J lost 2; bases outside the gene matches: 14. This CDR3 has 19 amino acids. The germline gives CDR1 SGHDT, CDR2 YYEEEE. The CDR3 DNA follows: TGTGCCAGCACCCTCCAGGGTGGACTAGCGGGAGGTATCACAGATACGCAGTATTTT. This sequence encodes CASTLQGGLAGGITDTQYF.

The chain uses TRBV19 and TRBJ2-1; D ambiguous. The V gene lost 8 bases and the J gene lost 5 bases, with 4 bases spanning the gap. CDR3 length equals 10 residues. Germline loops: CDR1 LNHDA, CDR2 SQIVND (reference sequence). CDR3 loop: CASGHNEQFF. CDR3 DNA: TGTGCCAGTGGGCACAATGAGCAGTTCTTC.

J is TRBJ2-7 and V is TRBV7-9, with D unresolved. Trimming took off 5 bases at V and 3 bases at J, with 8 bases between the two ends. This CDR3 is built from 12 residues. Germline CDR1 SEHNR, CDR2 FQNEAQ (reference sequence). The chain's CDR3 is CASSHDRYEQYF. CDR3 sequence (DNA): TGTGCCAGCAGCCACGATCGCTACGAGCAGTACTTC.

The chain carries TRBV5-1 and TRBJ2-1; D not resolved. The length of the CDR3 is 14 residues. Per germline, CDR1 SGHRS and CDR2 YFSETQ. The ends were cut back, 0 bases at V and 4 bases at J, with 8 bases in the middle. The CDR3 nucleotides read TGCGCCAGCAGCTTGGCGTTAGCTTACAATGAGCAGTTCTTC. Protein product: CASSLALAYNEQFF.

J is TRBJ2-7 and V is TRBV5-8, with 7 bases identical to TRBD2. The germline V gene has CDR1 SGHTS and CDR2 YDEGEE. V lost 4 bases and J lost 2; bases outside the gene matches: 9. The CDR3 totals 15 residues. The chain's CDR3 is CASSKTGLPPYEQYF. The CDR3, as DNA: TGTGCCAGCAGCAAGACGGGACTACCTCCCTACGAGCAGTACTTC.

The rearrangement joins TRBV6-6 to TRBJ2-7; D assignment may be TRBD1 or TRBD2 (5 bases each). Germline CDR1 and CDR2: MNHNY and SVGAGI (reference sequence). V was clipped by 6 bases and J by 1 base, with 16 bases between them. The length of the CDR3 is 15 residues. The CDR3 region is CASRPAGTASYEQYF. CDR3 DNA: TGTGCCAGCAGGCCGGCCGGGACGGCTTCCTACGAGCAGTACTTC.

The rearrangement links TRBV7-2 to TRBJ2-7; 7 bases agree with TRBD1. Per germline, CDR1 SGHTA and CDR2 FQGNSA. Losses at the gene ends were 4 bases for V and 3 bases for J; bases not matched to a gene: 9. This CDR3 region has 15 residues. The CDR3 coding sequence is TGTGCCAGCAGCTCCACCTGGACAGGACTCTACGAGCAGTACTTC. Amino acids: CASSSTWTGLYEQYF.

For the CDR3, the DNA is TGTGCCATCAGTTCCGGGACAGAGAGTGGCTACACCTTC. This translates into CAISSGTESGYTF. This chain joins TRBV10-3 and TRBJ1-2; 7 positions agree with TRBD1. CDR3 size: 13 residues. Per the germline V gene, CDR1 is ENHRY and CDR2 is SYGVKD. Trimming at V came to 5 bases and at J to 7 bases, leaving 7 bases not matched to a gene.